The 5 T cell receptor beta chains in this list originate from one sample, sequenced in a study of blood T cell repertoires in COVID-19. Assay used: immunoSEQ multiplex PCR; TCRdb lists only in-frame clones, some missing. Here the sample spans fewer than 150,000 clones, under 90% being singletons. The sequencing sample was made of peripheral blood. The receptors come from an elderly woman in a cohort sampled during active or convalescent COVID-19.

The chain combines TRBV15 with TRBJ2-1; 13 bases fit TRBD2. The CDR3 is 16 amino acids. V dropped 3 bases and J dropped 9; count of bases not matched to a gene: 8. Per the germline V gene, CDR1 is LNHNV and CDR2 is YYDKDF (reference sequence). The DNA of the CDR3 is TGTGCCACCAGCAGGACCGGGACTAGCGGGGTTGGTGAGCAGTTCTTC. Its protein product is CATSRTGTSGVGEQFF.

The CDR3 is CSAERTGELFF. CDR3 coding DNA: TGCAGTGCCGAGAGGACCGGGGAGCTGTTTTTT. J is TRBJ2-2 and V is TRBV20-1; D ambiguous. CDR3 length: 11 amino acids. The germline V and J ends were trimmed by 6 bases and 5 bases, with 7 bases remaining between them. Germline CDR1 is DFQATT and CDR2 is SNEGSKA (reference sequence).

This sequence joins TRBV5-4 and TRBJ1-2; 8 bases fit TRBD1. Germline loops: CDR1 SGHNT, CDR2 YYREEE (reference sequence). The CDR3 is made up of 13 amino acids. V lost 4 bases and J lost 8; bases outside the gene matches: 7. This CDR3 reads CASSAQGAQGYTF. Written as DNA, the CDR3 is TGTGCCAGCAGCGCCCAGGGGGCGCAGGGCTACACCTTC.

The chain carries TRBV20-1 and TRBJ2-1; the D gene is possibly TRBD2 (5 bases). Germline values: CDR1 DFQATT, CDR2 SNEGSKA (reference sequence). CDR3 length: 17 amino acids. Trimming removed 3 bases at V and 5 bases at J, with 23 bases between. As DNA, the CDR3 is TGCAGTGCTAGTATTGCGCGGGCGTCCTCCGGGCACAATGAGCAGTTCTTC. This translates into CSASIARASSGHNEQFF.

The V gene is TRBV20-1, the J gene TRBJ2-7, with D perhaps matching TRBD2 (6 bases). CDR1 and CDR2 from the germline V gene are DFQATT and SNEGSKA (reference sequence). The CDR3 is 11 amino acids. Trimming removed 6 bases at V and 9 bases at J, with 15 bases between. The CDR3 is CSAASVRGQYF. As DNA, the CDR3 is TGCAGTGCCGCTAGCGTAAGGGGGCAGTACTTC.